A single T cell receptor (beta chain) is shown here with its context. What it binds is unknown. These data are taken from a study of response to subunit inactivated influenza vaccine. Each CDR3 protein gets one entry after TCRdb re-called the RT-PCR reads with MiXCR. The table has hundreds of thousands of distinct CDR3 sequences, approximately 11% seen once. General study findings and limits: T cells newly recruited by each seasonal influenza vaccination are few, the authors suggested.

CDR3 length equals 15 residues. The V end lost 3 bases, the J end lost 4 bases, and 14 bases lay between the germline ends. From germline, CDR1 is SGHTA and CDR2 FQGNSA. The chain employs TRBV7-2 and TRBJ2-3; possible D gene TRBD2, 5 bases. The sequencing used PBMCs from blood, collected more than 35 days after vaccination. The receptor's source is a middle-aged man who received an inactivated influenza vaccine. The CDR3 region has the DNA TGTGCCAGCAGCTTTGGTTTGGGAGAGCCAGATACGCAGTATTTT. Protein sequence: CASSFGLGEPDTQYF. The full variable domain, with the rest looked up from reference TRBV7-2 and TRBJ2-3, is GAGVSQSPSNKVTEKGKDVELRCDPISGHTALYWYRQSLGQGLEFLIYFQGNSAPDKSGLPSDRFSAERTGGSVSTLTIQRTQQEDSAVYLCASSFGLGEPDTQYFGPGTRLTVL.